These T cell receptor beta chains were read from a single sample in a study of HIV-infected children after antiretroviral therapy interruption. TCRdb re-analysed the 3' RACE reads in MiXCR, keeping a single row per CDR3 protein. This sample has nearly 15,000 distinct CDR3 sequences, with 3.4% found just once. The sample consisted of CD45RO+ CD8+ T cells from PBMCs, pooled from several time points, taken from a donor given antiretroviral therapy, either interrupted or continuous. These TCRs come from a pool of human donors with HIV. Both conserved end residues are part of each CDR3. The D gene is left open where the match is weak. Where a row states a size, it is once, few, many or the class of an expanded clone; other rows omit it.

D gene	V gene	J gene	clone size	CDR3 length	CDR3 protein	CDR3 DNA
NA	TRBV12-3/TRBV12-4	TRBJ1-1	many	14	CASSLWGADTEAFF	TGTGCCAGCAGTTTATGGGGGGCCGACACTGAAGCTTTCTTT
NA	TRBV14	TRBJ2-7	many	14	CASGPQGIPYEQYF	TGTGCCAGCGGACCCCAGGGGATCCCCTACGAGCAGTACTTC
NA	TRBV2	TRBJ2-3	many	14	CASSRVSSSDTQYF	TGTGCCAGCAGTCGGGTTTCCAGCTCAGATACGCAGTATTTT
TRBD1	TRBV28	TRBJ2-7	once	21	CASSLSRRDRGFFLRTYGQYF	TGTGCCAGCAGTTTATCCCGCCGGGACAGGGGTTTCTTTTTGCGGACCTACGGGCAGTACTTC
TRBD1	TRBV29-1	TRBJ1-1	many	13	CSASTGDGTEAFF	TGCAGCGCATCGACAGGGGATGGCACTGAAGCTTTCTTT
NA	TRBV9	TRBJ2-3	many	16	CASSVDASGAADTQYF	TGTGCCAGCAGCGTAGACGCGTCTGGGGCCGCAGATACGCAGTATTTT
TRBD2	TRBV6-5	TRBJ2-3	few	16	CASSFHAGGRADTQYF	TGTGCCAGCAGTTTCCACGCGGGGGGCAGAGCAGATACGCAGTATTTT
TRBD1	TRBV27	TRBJ2-1	few	14	CASSSTTGDNEQFF	TGTGCCAGCAGTTCCACGACAGGGGACAATGAGCAGTTCTTC
TRBD1	TRBV11-2	TRBJ1-5	NA	15	CASSLNRGRNQPQHF	TGTGCCAGCAGCTTAAACAGGGGGCGGAATCAGCCCCAGCATTTT
NA	TRBV20-1	TRBJ2-7	many	13	CSARGRSDYEQYF	TGCAGTGCTAGAGGACGCTCCGACTACGAGCAGTACTTC
TRBD1	TRBV24-1	TRBJ2-2	many	16	CATSDLGQGDTGELFF	TGTGCCACCAGTGATTTGGGACAGGGGGACACCGGGGAGCTGTTTTTT
TRBD2	TRBV6-1	TRBJ2-5	few	15	CASSELAGGMETQYF	TGTGCCAGCAGTGAACTTGCGGGGGGCATGGAGACCCAGTACTTC
NA	TRBV7-3	TRBJ2-3	many	15	CASSLNGFRTDTQYF	TGTGCCAGCAGCTTAAACGGGTTTCGCACAGATACGCAGTATTTT
NA	TRBV6-6	TRBJ2-2	many	11	CASSSAGELFF	TGTGCCAGCAGTAGCGCCGGGGAGCTGTTTTTT
NA	TRBV20-1	TRBJ2-6	NA	14	CSASKGAGANVLTF	TGCAGTGCTTCCAAGGGGGCTGGGGCCAACGTCCTGACTTTC
NA	TRBV6-4	TRBJ2-1	many	13	CASSEFSVNEQFF	TGTGCCAGCAGTGAATTTTCCGTGAATGAGCAGTTCTTC
NA	TRBV6-4	TRBJ2-2	many	14	CASSDSSSPGELFF	TGTGCCAGCAGTGACTCGAGTAGCCCCGGGGAGCTGTTTTTT
TRBD2	TRBV6-4	TRBJ2-1	many	14	CASSDLAGGHEQFF	TGTGCCAGCAGTGACTTAGCGGGGGGCCATGAGCAGTTCTTC
TRBD1	TRBV4-1	TRBJ1-6	many	17	CASSLDWGQGFVSPLHF	TGCGCCAGCAGCCTCGACTGGGGACAGGGTTTCGTCTCACCCCTCCACTTT
NA	TRBV6-4	TRBJ2-2	many	15	CASSRDSGGTGELFF	TGTGCCAGCAGCCGGGACTCTGGGGGCACCGGGGAGCTGTTTTTT
NA	TRBV7-3	TRBJ1-1	many	13	CASSSPGYTEAFF	TGTGCCAGCAGCTCCCCAGGGTACACTGAAGCTTTCTTT
NA	TRBV6-4	TRBJ2-3	few	14	CASSDGSNTDTQYF	TGTGCCAGCAGTGACGGGAGCAACACAGATACGCAGTATTTT
TRBD2	TRBV27	TRBJ2-2	medium-sized	16	CASTLLGAGGSGELFF	TGTGCCAGCACCCTTCTAGGAGCGGGGGGGTCCGGGGAGCTGTTTTTT
NA	TRBV25-1	TRBJ1-1	many	14	CASCVGGMNTEAFF	TGTGCCAGCTGCGTCGGGGGGATGAACACTGAAGCTTTCTTT
NA	TRBV19	TRBJ1-5	many	14	CASSIGVRGQPQHF	TGTGCCAGTAGTATCGGCGTCCGGGGTCAGCCCCAGCATTTT
NA	TRBV11-3	TRBJ2-1	many	15	CASSFWGDSYNEQFF	TGTGCCAGCAGCTTTTGGGGGGACTCCTACAATGAGCAGTTCTTC
TRBD1	TRBV19	TRBJ1-1	many	12	CASSDRGTEAFF	TGTGCCAGTAGCGACAGGGGCACTGAAGCTTTCTTT
NA	TRBV6-4	TRBJ1-1	many	15	CASCEGGRGNTEAFF	TGTGCCAGCTGTGAGGGGGGGCGGGGGAACACTGAAGCTTTCTTT
TRBD1	TRBV5-1	TRBJ2-7	few	16	CASSLFQGVAFHEQYF	TGCGCCAGCAGCCTATTTCAGGGGGTAGCCTTTCACGAGCAGTACTTC
NA	TRBV28	TRBJ2-7	many	11	CASSFEGEQYF	TGTGCCAGCAGTTTCGAGGGCGAGCAGTACTTC
NA	TRBV10-3	TRBJ2-7	many	14	CAITIDGQLYEQYF	TGTGCCATCACGATAGACGGCCAACTTTACGAGCAGTACTTC
NA	TRBV5-6	TRBJ2-3	many	13	CASSLLGGDTQYF	TGTGCCAGCAGCTTGTTAGGAGGGGATACGCAGTATTTT
TRBD2	TRBV20-1	TRBJ2-2	many	16	CSARDTLAGESGELFF	TGCAGTGCTAGAGATACACTAGCGGGGGAGAGCGGGGAGCTGTTTTTT
NA	TRBV6-1	TRBJ2-1	few	15	CASSEALGGRNEQFF	TGTGCCAGCAGTGAAGCCTTGGGGGGAAGGAATGAGCAGTTCTTC
TRBD1	TRBV28	TRBJ1-5	few	15	CASSQGTGESQPQHF	TGTGCCAGCAGCCAAGGGACAGGGGAAAGTCAGCCCCAGCATTTT
NA	TRBV10-1	TRBJ1-6	many	13	CASSESGDSPLHF	TGCGCCAGCAGTGAGTCTGGAGACTCACCCCTCCACTTT
TRBD1	TRBV14	TRBJ1-1	many	15	CASSSRDRGGTEAFF	TGTGCCAGCAGCTCCCGGGACAGGGGAGGCACTGAAGCTTTCTTT
NA	TRBV5-1	TRBJ2-1	many	20	CASSLVFEFATVSSYNEQFF	TGCGCCAGCAGCTTGGTGTTCGAGTTTGCGACGGTTAGCTCCTACAATGAGCAGTTCTTC
TRBD1	TRBV7-3	TRBJ2-2	many	16	CASSLTAGGRTGELFF	TGTGCCAGCAGCTTAACGGCAGGGGGCCGGACCGGGGAGCTGTTTTTT
TRBD2	TRBV7-2	TRBJ2-3	medium-sized	15	CASSLDSGGTDTQYF	TGTGCCAGCAGCTTAGATAGCGGGGGCACAGATACGCAGTATTTT